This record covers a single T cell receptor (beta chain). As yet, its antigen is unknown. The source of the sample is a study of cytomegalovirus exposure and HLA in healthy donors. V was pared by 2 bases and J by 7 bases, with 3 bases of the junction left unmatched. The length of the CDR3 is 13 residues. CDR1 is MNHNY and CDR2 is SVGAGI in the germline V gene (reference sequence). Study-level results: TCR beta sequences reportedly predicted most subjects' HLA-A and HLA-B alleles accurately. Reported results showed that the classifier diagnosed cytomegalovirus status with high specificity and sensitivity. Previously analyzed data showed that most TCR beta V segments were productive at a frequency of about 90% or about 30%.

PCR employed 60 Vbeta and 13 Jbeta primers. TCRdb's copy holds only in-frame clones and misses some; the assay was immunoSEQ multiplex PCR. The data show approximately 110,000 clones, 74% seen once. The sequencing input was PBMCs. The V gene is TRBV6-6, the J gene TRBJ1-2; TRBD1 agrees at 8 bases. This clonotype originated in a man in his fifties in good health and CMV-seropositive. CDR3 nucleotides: TGTGCCAGCAGTTACCCCGACAGGGGTGGCTACACCTTC. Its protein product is CASSYPDRGGYTF.